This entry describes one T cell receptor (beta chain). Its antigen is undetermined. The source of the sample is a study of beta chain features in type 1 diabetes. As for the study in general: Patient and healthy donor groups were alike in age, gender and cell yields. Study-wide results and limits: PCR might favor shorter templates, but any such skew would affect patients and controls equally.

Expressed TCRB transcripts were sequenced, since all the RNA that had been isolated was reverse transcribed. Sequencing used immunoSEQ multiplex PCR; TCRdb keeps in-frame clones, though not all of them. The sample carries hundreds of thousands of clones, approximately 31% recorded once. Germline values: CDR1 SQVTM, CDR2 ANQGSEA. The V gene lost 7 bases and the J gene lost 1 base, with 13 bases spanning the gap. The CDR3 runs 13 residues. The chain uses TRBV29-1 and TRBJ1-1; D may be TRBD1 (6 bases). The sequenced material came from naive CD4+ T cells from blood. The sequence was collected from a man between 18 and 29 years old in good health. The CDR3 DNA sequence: TGCAGCGCCCAGAGGGGGGGGAACACTGAAGCTTTCTTT. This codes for CSAQRGGNTEAFF.